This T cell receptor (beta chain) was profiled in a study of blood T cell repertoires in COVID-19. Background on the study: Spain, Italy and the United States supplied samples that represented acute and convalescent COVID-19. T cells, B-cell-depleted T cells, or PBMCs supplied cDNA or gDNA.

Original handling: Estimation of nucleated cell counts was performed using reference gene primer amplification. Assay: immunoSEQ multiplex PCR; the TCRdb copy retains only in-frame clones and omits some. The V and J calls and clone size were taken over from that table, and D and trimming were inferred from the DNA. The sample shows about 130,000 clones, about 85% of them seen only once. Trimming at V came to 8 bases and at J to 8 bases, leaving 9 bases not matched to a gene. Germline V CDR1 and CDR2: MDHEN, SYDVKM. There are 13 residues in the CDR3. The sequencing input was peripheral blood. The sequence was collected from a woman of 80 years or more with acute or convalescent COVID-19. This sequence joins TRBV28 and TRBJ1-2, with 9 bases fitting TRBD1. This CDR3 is CASGITGGVGYTF. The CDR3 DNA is TGTGCCAGCGGTATCACAGGGGGCGTAGGCTACACCTTC.